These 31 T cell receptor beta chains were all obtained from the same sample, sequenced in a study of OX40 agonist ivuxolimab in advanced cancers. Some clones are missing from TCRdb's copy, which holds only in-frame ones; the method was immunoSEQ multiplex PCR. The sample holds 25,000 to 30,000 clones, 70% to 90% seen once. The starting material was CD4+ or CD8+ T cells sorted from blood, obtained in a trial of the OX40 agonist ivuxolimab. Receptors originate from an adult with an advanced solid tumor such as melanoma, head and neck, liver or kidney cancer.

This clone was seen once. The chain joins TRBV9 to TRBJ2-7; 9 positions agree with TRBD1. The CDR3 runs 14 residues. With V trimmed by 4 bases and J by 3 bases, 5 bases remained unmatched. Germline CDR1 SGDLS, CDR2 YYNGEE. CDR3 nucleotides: TGTGCCAGCAGCCCCTGGGACAGGGACTACGAGCAGTACTTC. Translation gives CASSPWDRDYEQYF. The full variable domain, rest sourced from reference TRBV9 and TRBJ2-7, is DSGVTQTPKHLITATGQRVTLRCSPRSGDLSVYWYQQSLDQGLQFLIQYYNGEERAKGNILERFSAQQFPDLHSELNLSSLELGDSALYFCASSPWDRDYEQYFGPGTRLTVT.

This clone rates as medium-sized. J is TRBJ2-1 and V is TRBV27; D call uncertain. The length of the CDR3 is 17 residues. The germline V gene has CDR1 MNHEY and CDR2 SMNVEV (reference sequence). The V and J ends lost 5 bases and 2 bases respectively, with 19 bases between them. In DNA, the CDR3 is TGTGCCAGCAGTCCCTTCCCGGGTAGTTCCACCTACAATGAGCAGTTCTTC. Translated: CASSPFPGSSTYNEQFF.

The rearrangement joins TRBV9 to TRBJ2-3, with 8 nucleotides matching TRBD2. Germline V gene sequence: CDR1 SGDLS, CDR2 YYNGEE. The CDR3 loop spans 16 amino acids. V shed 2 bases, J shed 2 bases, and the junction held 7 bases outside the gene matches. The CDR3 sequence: CASSVRSGDNTDTQYF. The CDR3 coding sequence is TGTGCCAGCAGCGTCCGTAGCGGGGATAACACAGATACGCAGTATTTT.

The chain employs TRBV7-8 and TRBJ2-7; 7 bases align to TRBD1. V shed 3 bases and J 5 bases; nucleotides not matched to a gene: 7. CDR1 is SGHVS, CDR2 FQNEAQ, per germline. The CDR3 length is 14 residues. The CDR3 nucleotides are TGTGCCAGCAGCTTGACAGGGCTGAGGGACGAGCAGTACTTC. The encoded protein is CASSLTGLRDEQYF. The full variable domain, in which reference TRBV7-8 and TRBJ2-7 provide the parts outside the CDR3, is GAGVSQSPRYKVAKRGQDVALRCDPISGHVSLFWYQQALGQGPEFLTYFQNEAQLDKSGLPSDRFFAERPEGSVSTLKIQRTQQEDSAVYLCASSLTGLRDEQYFGPGTRLTVT.

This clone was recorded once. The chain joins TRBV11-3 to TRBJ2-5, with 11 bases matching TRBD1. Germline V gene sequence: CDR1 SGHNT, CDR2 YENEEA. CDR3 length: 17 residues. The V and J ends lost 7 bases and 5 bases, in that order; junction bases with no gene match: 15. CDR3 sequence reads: CASTSGQGEVVWETQYF. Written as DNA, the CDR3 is TGTGCCAGCACCTCGGGACAGGGGGAGGTTGTGTGGGAGACCCAGTACTTC.

The chain's CDR3 is CASMAAGVGEQYF. The CDR3 bases are TGCGCCAGCATGGCGGCGGGAGTGGGCGAGCAGTACTTC. The chain is built from TRBV5-1 and TRBJ2-7, with TRBD2 identical over 7 bases. The junction had 9 bases not matched to a gene; V was cut back by 6 bases and J by 6 bases. The germline gives CDR1 SGHRS, CDR2 YFSETQ. There are 13 residues in the CDR3. Full variable domain (missing parts from reference TRBV5-1 and TRBJ2-7): KAGVTQTPRYLIKTRGQQVTLSCSPISGHRSVSWYQQTPGQGLQFLFEYFSETQRNKGNFPGRFSGRQFSNSRSEMNVSTLELGDSALYLCASMAAGVGEQYFGPGTRLTVT.

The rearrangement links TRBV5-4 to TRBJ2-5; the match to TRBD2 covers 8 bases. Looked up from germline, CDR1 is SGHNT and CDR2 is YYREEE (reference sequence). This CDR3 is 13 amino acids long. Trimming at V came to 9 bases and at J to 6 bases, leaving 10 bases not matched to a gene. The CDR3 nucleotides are TGTGCCACCACCGGGGGGGCAGGGAAGACCCAGTACTTC. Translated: CATTGGAGKTQYF.

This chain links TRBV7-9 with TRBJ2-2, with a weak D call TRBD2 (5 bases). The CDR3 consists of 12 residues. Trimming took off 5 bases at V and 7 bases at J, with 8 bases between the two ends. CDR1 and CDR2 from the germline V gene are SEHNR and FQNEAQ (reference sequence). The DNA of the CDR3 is TGTGCCAGCAGCCCAACTAGCGGGGAGCTGTTTTTT. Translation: CASSPTSGELFF. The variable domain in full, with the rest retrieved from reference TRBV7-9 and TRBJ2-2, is DTGVSQNPRHKITKRGQNVTFRCDPISEHNRLYWYRQTLGQGPEFLTYFQNEAQLEKSRLLSDRFSAERPKGSFSTLEIQRTEQGDSAMYLCASSPTSGELFFGEGSRLTVL.

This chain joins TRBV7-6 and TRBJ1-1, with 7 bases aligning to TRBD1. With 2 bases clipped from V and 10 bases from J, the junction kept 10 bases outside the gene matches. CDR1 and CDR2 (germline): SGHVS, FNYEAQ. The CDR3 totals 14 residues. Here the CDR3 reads CASSLRQGLELAFF. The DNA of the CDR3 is TGTGCCAGCAGCTTACGACAGGGATTAGAACTAGCTTTCTTT.

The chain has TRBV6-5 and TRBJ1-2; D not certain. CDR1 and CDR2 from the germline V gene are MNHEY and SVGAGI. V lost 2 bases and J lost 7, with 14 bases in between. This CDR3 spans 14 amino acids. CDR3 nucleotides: TGTGCCAGCAGTTACCGTCCGGAAGCACGTGGCTACACCTTC. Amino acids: CASSYRPEARGYTF.

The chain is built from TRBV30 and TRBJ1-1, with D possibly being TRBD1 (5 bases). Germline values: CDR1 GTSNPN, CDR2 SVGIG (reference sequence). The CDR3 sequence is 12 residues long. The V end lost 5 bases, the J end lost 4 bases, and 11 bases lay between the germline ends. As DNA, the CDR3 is TGTGCCTGGGGGGCTCTCGGCACTGAAGCTTTCTTT. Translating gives CAWGALGTEAFF.

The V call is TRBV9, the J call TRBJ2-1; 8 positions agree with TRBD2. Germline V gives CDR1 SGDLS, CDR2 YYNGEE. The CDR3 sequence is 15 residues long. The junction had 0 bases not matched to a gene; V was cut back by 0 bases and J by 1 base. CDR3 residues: CASSVGGGSYNEQFF. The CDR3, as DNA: TGTGCCAGCAGCGTAGGCGGGGGGTCCTACAATGAGCAGTTCTTC.

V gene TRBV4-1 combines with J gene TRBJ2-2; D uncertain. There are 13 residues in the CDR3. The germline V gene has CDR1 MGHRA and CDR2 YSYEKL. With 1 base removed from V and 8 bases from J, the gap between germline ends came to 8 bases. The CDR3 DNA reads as TGCGCCAGCAGCCAAGGGGTGGTAGGGGAGCTGTTTTTT. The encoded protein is CASSQGVVGELFF.

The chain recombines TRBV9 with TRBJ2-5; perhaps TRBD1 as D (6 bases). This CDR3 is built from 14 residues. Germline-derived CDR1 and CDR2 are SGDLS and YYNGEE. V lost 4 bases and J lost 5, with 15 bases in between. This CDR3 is CASSHTGSVETQYF. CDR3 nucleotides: TGTGCCAGCAGCCATACAGGGTCGGTGGAGACCCAGTACTTC.

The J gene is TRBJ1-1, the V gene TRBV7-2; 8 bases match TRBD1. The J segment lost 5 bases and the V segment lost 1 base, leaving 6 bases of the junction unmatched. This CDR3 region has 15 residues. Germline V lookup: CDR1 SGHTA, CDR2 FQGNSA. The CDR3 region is CASSLEQGVWTEAFF. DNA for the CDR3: TGTGCCAGCAGCTTAGAACAGGGGGTTTGGACTGAAGCTTTCTTT.

Here the CDR3 reads CASSTPGGFQETQYF. The DNA of the CDR3 is TGCGCCAGCAGCACTCCGGGGGGCTTTCAAGAGACCCAGTACTTC. The chain employs TRBV5-1 and TRBJ2-5; TRBD2 is a possible D gene (7 bases). Deletions cut 4 bases from V and 2 bases from J, with 15 bases between. The CDR3 totals 15 residues. Germline values: CDR1 SGHRS, CDR2 YFSETQ.

The DNA of the CDR3 is TGTGCCAGCAGTTTATCGGGGGGCTATGAAGCTTTCTTT. The encoded protein is CASSLSGGYEAFF. The chain uses TRBV27 and TRBJ1-1; a possible D gene is TRBD1 (6 bases). CDR1 is MNHEY and CDR2 is SMNVEV in the germline V gene (reference sequence). Trimming removed 0 bases at V and 7 bases at J, with 9 bases between. The CDR3 has 13 amino acids.

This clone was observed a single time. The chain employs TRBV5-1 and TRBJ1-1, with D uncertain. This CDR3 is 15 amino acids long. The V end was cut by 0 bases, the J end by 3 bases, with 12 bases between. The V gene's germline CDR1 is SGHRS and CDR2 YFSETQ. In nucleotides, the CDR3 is TGCGCCAGCAGCTTGGCCCGAACTGGGGACACTGAAGCTTTCTTT. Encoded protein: CASSLARTGDTEAFF.

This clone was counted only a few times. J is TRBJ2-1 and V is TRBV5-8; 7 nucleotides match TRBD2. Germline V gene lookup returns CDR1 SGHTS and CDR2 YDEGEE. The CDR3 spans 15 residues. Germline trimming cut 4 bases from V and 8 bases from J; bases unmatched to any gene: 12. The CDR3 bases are TGTGCCAGCAGCGGACGGGAGGCCAGGGAGGATGAGCAGTTCTTC. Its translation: CASSGREAREDEQFF.

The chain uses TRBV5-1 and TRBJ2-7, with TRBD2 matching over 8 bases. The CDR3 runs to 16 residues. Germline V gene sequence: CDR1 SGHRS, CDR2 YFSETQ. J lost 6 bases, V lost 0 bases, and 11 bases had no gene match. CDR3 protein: CASSLDGLAGASEQYF. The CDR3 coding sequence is TGCGCCAGCAGCTTGGACGGGCTAGCGGGTGCCTCCGAGCAGTACTTC.

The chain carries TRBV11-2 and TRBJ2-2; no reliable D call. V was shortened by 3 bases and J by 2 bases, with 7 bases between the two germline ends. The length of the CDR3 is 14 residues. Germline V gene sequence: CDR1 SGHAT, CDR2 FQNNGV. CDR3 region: CASSLFPNTGELFF. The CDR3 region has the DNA TGTGCCAGCAGCTTGTTCCCTAACACCGGGGAGCTGTTTTTT.

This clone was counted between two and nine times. The CDR3 nucleotides are TGTGCCAGCAGCGTTTCGGGGGCGGGCACCGGGGAGCTGTTTTTT. Amino acid sequence: CASSVSGAGTGELFF. V gene TRBV9 combines with J gene TRBJ2-2; the D gene could be TRBD1 or TRBD2 (6 bases each). Per the germline V gene, CDR1 is SGDLS and CDR2 is YYNGEE. Trimming stripped 2 bases from V and 4 bases from J, with 12 bases between. CDR3 size: 15 residues.

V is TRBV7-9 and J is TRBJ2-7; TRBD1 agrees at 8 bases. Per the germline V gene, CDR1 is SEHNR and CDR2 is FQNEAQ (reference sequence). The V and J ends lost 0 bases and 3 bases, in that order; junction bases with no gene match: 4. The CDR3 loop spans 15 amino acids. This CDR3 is CASSLATGGIYEQYF. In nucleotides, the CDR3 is TGTGCCAGCAGCTTAGCAACAGGGGGGATCTACGAGCAGTACTTC. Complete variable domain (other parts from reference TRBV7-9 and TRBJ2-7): DTGVSQNPRHKITKRGQNVTFRCDPISEHNRLYWYRQTLGQGPEFLTYFQNEAQLEKSRLLSDRFSAERPKGSFSTLEIQRTEQGDSAMYLCASSLATGGIYEQYFGPGTRLTVT.

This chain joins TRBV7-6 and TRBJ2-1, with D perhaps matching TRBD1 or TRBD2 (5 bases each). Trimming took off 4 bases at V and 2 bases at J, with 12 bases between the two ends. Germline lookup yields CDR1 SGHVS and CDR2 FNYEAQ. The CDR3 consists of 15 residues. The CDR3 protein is CASSSGAGAYNEQFF. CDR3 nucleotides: TGTGCCAGCAGCTCTGGGGCCGGGGCCTACAATGAGCAGTTCTTC.

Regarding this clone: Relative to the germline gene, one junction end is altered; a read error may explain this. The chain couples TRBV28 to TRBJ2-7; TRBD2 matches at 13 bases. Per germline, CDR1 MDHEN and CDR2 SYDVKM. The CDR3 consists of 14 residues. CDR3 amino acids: CASSPGTSGIEYSF. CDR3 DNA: TGTGCCAGCAGCCCCGGGACTAGCGGGATCGAGTATTCCTTC.

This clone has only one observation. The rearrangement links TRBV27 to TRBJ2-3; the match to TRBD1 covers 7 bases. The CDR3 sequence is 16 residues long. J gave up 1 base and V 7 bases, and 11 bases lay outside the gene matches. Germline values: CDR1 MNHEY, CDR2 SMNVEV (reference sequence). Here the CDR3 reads CASTPGFGQGTDTQYF. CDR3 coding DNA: TGTGCCAGCACCCCTGGTTTCGGACAGGGCACAGATACGCAGTATTTT.

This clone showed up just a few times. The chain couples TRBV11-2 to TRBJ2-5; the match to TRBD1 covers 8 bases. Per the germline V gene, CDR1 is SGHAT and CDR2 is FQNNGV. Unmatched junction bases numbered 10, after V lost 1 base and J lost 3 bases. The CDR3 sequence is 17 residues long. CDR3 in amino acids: CASSLGQGASWEETQYF. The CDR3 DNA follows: TGTGCCAGCAGCTTAGGCCAGGGGGCTTCGTGGGAAGAGACCCAGTACTTC.

The CDR3 nucleotides read TGTGCCAGCTCACCCGCCGGGACGGTGAACACTGAAGCTTTCTTT. It codes for CASSPAGTVNTEAFF. The chain uses TRBV18 and TRBJ1-1; TRBD1 is a possible D gene (5 bases). This CDR3 contains 15 residues. From germline, CDR1 is KGHSH and CDR2 LQKENI. V lost 3 bases and J 0 bases, leaving 11 bases between the germline ends.

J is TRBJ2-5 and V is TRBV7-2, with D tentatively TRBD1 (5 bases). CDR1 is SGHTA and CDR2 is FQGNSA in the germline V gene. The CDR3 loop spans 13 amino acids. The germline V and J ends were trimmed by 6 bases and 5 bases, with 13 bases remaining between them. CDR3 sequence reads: CASRRGPEETQYF. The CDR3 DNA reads TGTGCCAGCAGAAGGGGCCCCGAGGAGACCCAGTACTTC.

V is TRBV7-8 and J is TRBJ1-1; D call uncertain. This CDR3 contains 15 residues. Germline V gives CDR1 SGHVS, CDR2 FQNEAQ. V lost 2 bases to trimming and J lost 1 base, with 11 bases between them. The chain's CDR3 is CASSLSSSGNTEAFF. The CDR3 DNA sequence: TGTGCCAGCAGCTTATCCAGCTCCGGGAACACTGAAGCTTTCTTT.

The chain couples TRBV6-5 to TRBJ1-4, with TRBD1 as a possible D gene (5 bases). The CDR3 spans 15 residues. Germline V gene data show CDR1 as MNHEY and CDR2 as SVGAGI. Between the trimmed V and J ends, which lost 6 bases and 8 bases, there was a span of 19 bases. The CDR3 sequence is CASRANTGGLEKLFF. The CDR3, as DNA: TGTGCCAGCAGAGCAAACACAGGAGGACTAGAAAAACTGTTTTTT.